This T cell receptor beta chain was captured by sequencing in a study of cytomegalovirus exposure and HLA in healthy donors. Use of 60 Vbeta and 13 Jbeta primers characterized the PCR. Generated by immunoSEQ multiplex PCR, the TCRdb table keeps only in-frame clones and is missing some. Of roughly 120,000 clones in the sample, around 77% were seen once. The V segment lost 5 bases and the J segment 8 bases; nucleotides outside the gene matches: 2. Germline CDR1 is DFQATT and CDR2 is SNEGSKA (reference sequence). The CDR3 consists of 10 residues. General study findings and limits: For presence/absence analyses, sequencing depth was assumed to be roughly uniform across donors. There were several of the most significant clusters that appeared linked to common viral pathogens in a later analysis.

Note on this clone: The target antigen is unknown.

The source is a woman aged 30 to 39 in good health and CMV-seropositive. Source material: PBMCs. J is TRBJ1-2 and V is TRBV20-1; TRBD1 agrees at 7 bases. CDR3 residues: CSAAGGGYTF. DNA for the CDR3: TGCAGTGCTGCAGGGGGAGGCTACACCTTC.